This T cell receptor (beta chain) is drawn from a study of shared clonotypes between healthy human individuals. Turning to the study itself: Used for every donor were three CD4 naive, three CD4 memory, two CD8 naive and one CD8 memory plate.

Regarding the study as a whole: Among the subsets, naive ones generally showed larger estimated richness than memory ones.

Recent vaccinations or acute infections were absent in the healthy HIV-negative adult donors. Naive CD4+ cells were CD45RA-selected; the remaining cells were memory. Germline loops: CDR1 SGHTA, CDR2 FQGNSA. Trimming took off 1 base at V and 9 bases at J, with 9 bases between the two ends. This CDR3 comprises 12 residues. On this clone itself: Its antigen is unidentified.

Produced via immunoSEQ multiplex PCR; TCRdb's table is partial and in-frame only. This repertoire shows roughly 1,500,000 clones, 95% to 99% found once; its top ten account for about 0.45%. This receptor was taken from a man aged 30-40 years in good health. J is TRBJ1-1 and V is TRBV7-2, with D unclear. The material sequenced was naive CD4+ T cells sorted from blood. Indicated subset: CD45RA+ positively selected. In DNA form, the CDR3 reads TGTGCCAGCAGCTTAGGGATAAAAAAAGCTTTCTTT. Amino acids: CASSLGIKKAFF.